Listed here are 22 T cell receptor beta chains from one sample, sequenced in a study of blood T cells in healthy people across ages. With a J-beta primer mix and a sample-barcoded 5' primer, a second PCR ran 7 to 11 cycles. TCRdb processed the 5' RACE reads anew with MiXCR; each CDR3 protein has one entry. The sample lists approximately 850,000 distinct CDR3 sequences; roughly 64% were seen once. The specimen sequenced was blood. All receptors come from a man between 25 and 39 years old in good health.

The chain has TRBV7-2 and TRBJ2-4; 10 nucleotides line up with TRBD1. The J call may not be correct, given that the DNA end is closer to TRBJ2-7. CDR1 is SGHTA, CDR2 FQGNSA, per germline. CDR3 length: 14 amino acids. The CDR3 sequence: CASSTRQGATEQYF. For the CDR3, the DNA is TGTGCCAGCAGCACGAGACAGGGGGCCACCGAGCAGTACTTC.

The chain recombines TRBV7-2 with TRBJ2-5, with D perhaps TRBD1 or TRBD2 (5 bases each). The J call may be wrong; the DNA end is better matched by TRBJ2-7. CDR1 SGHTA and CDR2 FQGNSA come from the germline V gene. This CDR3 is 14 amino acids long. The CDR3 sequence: CASSLGLWRYEQYF. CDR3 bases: TGTGCCAGCAGCTTGGGGCTCTGGAGGTACGAGCAGTACTTC.

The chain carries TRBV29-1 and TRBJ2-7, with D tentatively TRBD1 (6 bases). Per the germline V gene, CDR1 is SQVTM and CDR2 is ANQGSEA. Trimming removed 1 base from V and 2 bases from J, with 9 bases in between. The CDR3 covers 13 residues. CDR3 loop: CSVEGDTAYEQYF. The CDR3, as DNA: TGCAGCGTTGAAGGGGACACAGCCTACGAGCAGTACTTC.

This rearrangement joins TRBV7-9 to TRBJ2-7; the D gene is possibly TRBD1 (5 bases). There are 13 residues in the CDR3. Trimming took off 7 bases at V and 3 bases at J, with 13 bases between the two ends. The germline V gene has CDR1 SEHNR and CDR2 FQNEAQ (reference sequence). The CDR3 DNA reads TGTGCCAGCATCCCCCGACAGAACTACGAGCAGTACTTC. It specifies CASIPRQNYEQYF.

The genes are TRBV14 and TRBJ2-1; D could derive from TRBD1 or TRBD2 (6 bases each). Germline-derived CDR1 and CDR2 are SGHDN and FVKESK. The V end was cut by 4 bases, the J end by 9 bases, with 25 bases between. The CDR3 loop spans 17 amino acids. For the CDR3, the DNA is TGTGCCAGCAGCCTTCATCTAATAGCGGTCGAGGGGGGTGAGCAGTTCTTC. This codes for CASSLHLIAVEGGEQFF.

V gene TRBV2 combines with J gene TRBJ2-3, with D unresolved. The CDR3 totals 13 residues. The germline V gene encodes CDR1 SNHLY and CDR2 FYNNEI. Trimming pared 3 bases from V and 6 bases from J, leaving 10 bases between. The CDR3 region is CASSDGKADTQYF. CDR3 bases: TGTGCCAGCAGTGATGGGAAGGCGGATACGCAGTATTTT.

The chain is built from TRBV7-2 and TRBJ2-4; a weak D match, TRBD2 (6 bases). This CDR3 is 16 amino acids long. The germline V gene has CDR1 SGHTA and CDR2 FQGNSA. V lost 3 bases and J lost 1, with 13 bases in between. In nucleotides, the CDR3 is TGTGCCAGCAGCTTGGGTGGAGGGTGGGCCAAAAACATTCAGTACTTC. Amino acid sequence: CASSLGGGWAKNIQYF.

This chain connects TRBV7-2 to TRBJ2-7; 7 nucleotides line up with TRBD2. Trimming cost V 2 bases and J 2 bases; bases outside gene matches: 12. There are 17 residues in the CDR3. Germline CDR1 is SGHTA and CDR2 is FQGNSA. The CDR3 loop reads CASSLQFDTSATYEQYF. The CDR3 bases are TGTGCCAGCAGCTTACAATTCGACACTAGCGCGACCTACGAGCAGTACTTC.

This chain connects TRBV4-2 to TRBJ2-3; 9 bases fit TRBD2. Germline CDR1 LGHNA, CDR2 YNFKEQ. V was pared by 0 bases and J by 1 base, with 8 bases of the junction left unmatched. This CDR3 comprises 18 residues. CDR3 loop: CASSQEWASGVGTDTQYF. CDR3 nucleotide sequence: TGTGCCAGCAGCCAAGAATGGGCTAGCGGGGTGGGCACAGATACGCAGTATTTT.

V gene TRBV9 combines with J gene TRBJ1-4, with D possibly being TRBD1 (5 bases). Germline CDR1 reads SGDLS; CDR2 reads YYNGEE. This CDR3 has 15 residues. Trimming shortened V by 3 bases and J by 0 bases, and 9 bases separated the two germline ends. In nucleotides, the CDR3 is TGTGCCAGCAGCGGGGCGACAGCAACTAATGAAAAACTGTTTTTT. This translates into CASSGATATNEKLFF.

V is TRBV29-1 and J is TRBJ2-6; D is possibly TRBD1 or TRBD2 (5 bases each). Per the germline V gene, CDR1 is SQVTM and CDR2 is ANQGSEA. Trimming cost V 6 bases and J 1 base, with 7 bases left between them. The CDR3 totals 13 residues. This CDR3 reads CSVGESGANVLTF. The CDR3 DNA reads TGCAGCGTGGGGGAGTCTGGGGCCAACGTCCTGACTTTC.

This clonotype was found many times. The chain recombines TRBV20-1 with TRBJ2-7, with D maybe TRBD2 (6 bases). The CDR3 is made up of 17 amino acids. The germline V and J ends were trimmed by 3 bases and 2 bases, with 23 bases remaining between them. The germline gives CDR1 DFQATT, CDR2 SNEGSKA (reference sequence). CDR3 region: CSASWVAADLIPYEQYF. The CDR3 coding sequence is TGCAGTGCTAGTTGGGTAGCGGCCGATCTAATCCCCTACGAGCAGTACTTC.

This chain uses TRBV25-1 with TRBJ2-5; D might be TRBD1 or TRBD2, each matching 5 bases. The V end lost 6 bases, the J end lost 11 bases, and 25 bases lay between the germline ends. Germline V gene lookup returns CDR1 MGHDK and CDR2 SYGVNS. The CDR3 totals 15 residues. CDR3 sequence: CASSPHRGNTDEQYF. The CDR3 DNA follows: TGTGCCAGCAGCCCCCATCGGGGCAATACGGATGAGCAGTACTTC.

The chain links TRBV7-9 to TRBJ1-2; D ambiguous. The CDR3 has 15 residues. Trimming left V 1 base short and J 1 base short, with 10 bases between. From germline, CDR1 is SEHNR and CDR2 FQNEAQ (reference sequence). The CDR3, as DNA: TGTGCCAGCAGCTTAGAGAGCGGTAATAACTATGGCTACACCTTC. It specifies CASSLESGNNYGYTF.

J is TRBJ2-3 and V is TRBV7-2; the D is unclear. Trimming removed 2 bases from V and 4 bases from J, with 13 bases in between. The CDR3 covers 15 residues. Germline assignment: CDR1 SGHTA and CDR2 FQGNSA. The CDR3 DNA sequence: TGTGCCAGCAGCTTAATTAACCGGGCCTCAGATACGCAGTATTTT. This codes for CASSLINRASDTQYF.

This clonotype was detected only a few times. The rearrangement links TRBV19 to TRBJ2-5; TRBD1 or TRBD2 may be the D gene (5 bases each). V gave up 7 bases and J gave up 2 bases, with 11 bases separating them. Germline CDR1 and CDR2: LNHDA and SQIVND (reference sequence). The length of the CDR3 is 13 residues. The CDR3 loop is CASNRGPQETQYF. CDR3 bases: TGTGCCAGTAATAGGGGACCGCAAGAGACCCAGTACTTC.

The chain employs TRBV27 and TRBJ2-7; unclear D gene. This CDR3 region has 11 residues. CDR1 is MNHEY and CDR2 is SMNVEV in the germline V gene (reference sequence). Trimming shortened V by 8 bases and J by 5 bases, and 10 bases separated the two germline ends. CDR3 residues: CASGYVHEQYF. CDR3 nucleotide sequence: TGTGCCAGCGGGTATGTCCACGAGCAGTACTTC.

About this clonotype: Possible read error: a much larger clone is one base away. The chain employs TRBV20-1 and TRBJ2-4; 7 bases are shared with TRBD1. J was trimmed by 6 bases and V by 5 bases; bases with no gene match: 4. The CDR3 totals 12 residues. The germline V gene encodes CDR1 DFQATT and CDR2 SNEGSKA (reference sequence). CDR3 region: CSAEDRINIQYF. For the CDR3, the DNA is TGCAGTGCTGAGGACAGGATAAACATTCAGTACTTC.

CDR3 bases: TGTGCCAGCAGCCCCGGGGGCTTCAATGAGCAGTTCTTC. Residues: CASSPGGFNEQFF. The V gene is TRBV12-3 or TRBV12-4, the J gene TRBJ2-1; D could derive from TRBD1 or TRBD2 (6 bases each). The CDR3 runs to 13 residues. The V gene lost 6 bases and the J gene lost 6 bases, with 12 bases spanning the gap.

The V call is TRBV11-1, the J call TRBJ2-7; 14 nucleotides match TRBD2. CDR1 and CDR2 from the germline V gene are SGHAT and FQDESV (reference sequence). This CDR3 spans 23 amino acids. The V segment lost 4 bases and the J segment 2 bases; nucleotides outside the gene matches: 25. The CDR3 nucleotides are TGTGCCAGCAGCTCCCCGGGCCGAACCGGGACTAGCGGGAGTTTGGACCTAACCTACGAGCAGTACTTC. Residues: CASSSPGRTGTSGSLDLTYEQYF.

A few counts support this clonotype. The CDR3 loop reads CASSQGFTDTQYF. The CDR3 region has the DNA TGTGCCAGCAGTCAGGGCTTCACAGATACGCAGTATTTT. This rearrangement joins TRBV12-3 or TRBV12-4 to TRBJ2-3; D might be TRBD1 (5 bases). The CDR3 length is 13 residues. The ends were cut back, 5 bases at V and 2 bases at J, with 8 bases in the middle.

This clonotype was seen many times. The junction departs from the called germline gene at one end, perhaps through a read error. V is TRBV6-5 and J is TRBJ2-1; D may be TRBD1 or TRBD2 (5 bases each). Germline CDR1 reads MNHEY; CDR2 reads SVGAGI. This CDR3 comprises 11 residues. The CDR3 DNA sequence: TGCGCCAGCAGCTTGGGGGATGAGCAGTTCTTC. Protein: CASSLGDEQFF.